These 29 T cell receptor beta chains originate from one sample sequenced in a study of cytomegalovirus exposure and HLA in healthy donors. PCR involved 60 Vbeta and 13 Jbeta primers. Data came from immunoSEQ multiplex PCR; TCRdb stores just in-frame clones and leaves some out. This table holds about 68,000 clones, about 81% found once. The sequencing sample was made of PBMCs. The receptors shown here come from a human donor in good health.

The chain carries TRBV27 and TRBJ2-1; D not certain. CDR3 length: 12 amino acids. Germline values: CDR1 MNHEY, CDR2 SMNVEV (reference sequence). Trimming cost V 6 bases and J 7 bases, with 10 bases left between them. This CDR3 is CASSGLRNEQFF. CDR3 in DNA: TGTGCCAGCAGCGGGTTAAGGAATGAGCAGTTCTTC.

The chain uses TRBV19 and TRBJ2-5, with D unresolved. V was trimmed by 2 bases and J by 3 bases, leaving 10 bases between them. The CDR3 extends over 14 amino acids. Germline values: CDR1 LNHDA, CDR2 SQIVND (reference sequence). CDR3 sequence (DNA): TGTGCCAGTAGTATACAGTTCCTGGAAGAGACCCAGTACTTC. As protein: CASSIQFLEETQYF.

This sequence joins TRBV5-1 and TRBJ1-4; no reliable D call. Trimming removed 4 bases at V and 7 bases at J, with 20 bases between. There are 16 residues in the CDR3. CDR1 SGHRS and CDR2 YFSETQ come from the germline V gene. The CDR3 reads CASSPELAGGFEKLFF. The DNA for the CDR3 is TGCGCCAGCAGCCCAGAACTCGCGGGAGGTTTTGAAAAACTGTTTTTT.

A word on this clone: Additional DNA sequences in this sample encode the identical CDR3. The chain joins TRBV6-1 to TRBJ1-1, with a weak D call TRBD1 (6 bases). V lost 8 bases, J lost 5 bases, and 12 bases lay in between. CDR1 is MNHNS and CDR2 is SASEGT in the germline V gene. The CDR3 runs 12 residues. The CDR3 DNA reads as TGTGCCAGCCTGGGAGGGGGGACTGAAGCTTTCTTT. This encodes CASLGGGTEAFF.

The chain recombines TRBV7-2 with TRBJ2-5; 12 nucleotides agree with TRBD1. The CDR3 consists of 19 residues. Germline trimming cut 1 base from V and 5 bases from J; bases unmatched to any gene: 14. CDR1 and CDR2 (germline): SGHTA, FQGNSA. The CDR3 DNA reads TGTGCCAGCAGCTTAGGCGGAGGCCGGGACAGGGGGCCTGAGGAGACCCAGTACTTC. Its protein product is CASSLGGGRDRGPEETQYF.

The J gene is TRBJ2-3, the V gene TRBV5-1, with 9 positions matching TRBD1. J lost 3 bases, V lost 2 bases, and 4 bases had no gene match. CDR1 and CDR2 (germline): SGHRS, YFSETQ. This CDR3 has 15 amino acids. CDR3 DNA: TGCGCCAGCAGCTTAATGACAGGGGGAACAGATACGCAGTATTTT. Translating gives CASSLMTGGTDTQYF.

V and J are TRBV2 and TRBJ1-5; D call uncertain. This CDR3 has 14 amino acids. Germline-derived CDR1 and CDR2 are SNHLY and FYNNEI. V lost 6 bases to trimming and J lost 6 bases, with 15 bases between them. The CDR3 DNA sequence: TGTGCCAGCAGCGAACGGGAATTAGGTCAGCCCCAGCATTTT. This codes for CASSERELGQPQHF.

The chain couples TRBV4-1 to TRBJ2-7; 12 bases line up with TRBD2. CDR1 is MGHRA and CDR2 is YSYEKL in the germline V gene. There are 16 residues in the CDR3. V lost 4 bases, J lost 2 bases, and 6 bases stayed unmatched. CDR3 nucleotides: TGCGCCAGCAGCCTCAGTGGACTAGCGGGGACCTACGAGCAGTACTTC. It translates to CASSLSGLAGTYEQYF.

V usage is TRBV9 and J usage is TRBJ2-1, with D unresolved. The CDR3 is made up of 15 amino acids. The germline V gene encodes CDR1 SGDLS and CDR2 YYNGEE. The V end lost 0 bases, the J end lost 5 bases, and 12 bases lay between the germline ends. CDR3 nucleotide sequence: TGTGCCAGCAGCGTAGCTCCCGCGGTTGACAATGAGCAGTTCTTC. Residues: CASSVAPAVDNEQFF.

The gene calls are TRBV28 and TRBJ1-6; a possible D gene is TRBD1 (6 bases). This CDR3 is 15 amino acids long. CDR1 is MDHEN and CDR2 is SYDVKM in the germline V gene. V shed 6 bases and J shed 9 bases, with 18 bases lying between them. The CDR3 is CASSRDTGEISPLHF. The CDR3 DNA follows: TGTGCCAGCAGCCGGGACACCGGGGAGATTTCACCCCTCCACTTT. Drawing the rest from reference TRBV28 and TRBJ1-6, the complete variable domain is DVKVTQSSRYLVKRTGEKVFLECVQDMDHENMFWYRQDPGLGLRLIYFSYDVKMKEKGDIPEGYSVSREKKERFSLILESASTNQTSMYLCASSRDTGEISPLHFGNGTRLTVT.

This clone was counted a single time. The V gene is TRBV18, the J gene TRBJ2-7; D possibly corresponds to TRBD1 (5 bases). Trimming left V 1 base short and J 3 bases short, with 13 bases between. Germline V gene sequence: CDR1 KGHSH, CDR2 LQKENI. The CDR3 totals 15 residues. CDR3 amino acids: CASSPLLGLDYEQYF. The CDR3 nucleotides read TGTGCCAGCTCACCACTTCTGGGGCTCGACTACGAGCAGTACTTC.

The V call is TRBV5-7, the J call TRBJ2-7; D is perhaps TRBD1 (7 bases). TRBV5-7 is an ORF, with its function uncertain. V lost 1 base to trimming and J lost 12 bases, with 14 bases between them. The CDR3 has 12 amino acids. In DNA, the CDR3 is TGTGCCAGCAGCTTGTGGAGGCAGGGGGGGTACTTC. This sequence encodes CASSLWRQGGYF.

In its sample, this clone was seen once. The chain combines TRBV5-3 with TRBJ1-6; 7 bases line up with TRBD1. TRBV5-3 is reported as an ORF; its role is uncertain. This CDR3 region has 15 residues. Trimming cost V 4 bases and J 10 bases; bases outside gene matches: 11. This CDR3 reads CARSPTTGLGSPLHF. As DNA, the CDR3 is TGTGCCAGAAGCCCGACGACAGGGCTCGGGTCACCCCTCCACTTT.

This clone showed up just a few times. The rearrangement joins TRBV12-5 to TRBJ2-7; D not certain. V lost 2 bases and J 0 bases, leaving 8 bases between the germline ends. Germline CDR1 and CDR2: LGHNT and FRNRAP. The length of the CDR3 is 14 residues. The CDR3, as DNA: TGTGCTAGTGGTTTGACGGTTTTCTCCTACGAGCAGTACTTC. Translated: CASGLTVFSYEQYF.

This clone is a singleton in its sample. J is TRBJ1-1 and V is TRBV6-1; 9 positions agree with TRBD1. V lost 11 bases to trimming and J lost 6 bases; unmatched junction nucleotides: 13. Germline loops: CDR1 MNHNS, CDR2 SASEGT. This CDR3 has 14 amino acids. The DNA for the CDR3 is TGTGCCGGTTTTGGCGGACAGGGGTCGGCTGAAGCTTTCTTT. This gives the protein CAGFGGQGSAEAFF.

This clone has a single count. V and J are TRBV19 and TRBJ1-5; D is uncertain. CDR1 LNHDA and CDR2 SQIVND come from the germline V gene (reference sequence). With 10 bases removed from V and 7 bases from J, the gap between germline ends came to 20 bases. The CDR3 runs to 14 residues. Here the CDR3 reads CATRGPGAEQPQHF. As DNA, the CDR3 is TGTGCCACCCGGGGTCCTGGAGCGGAACAGCCCCAGCATTTT.

Here the CDR3 reads CAITGQETTYGYTF. For the CDR3, the DNA is TGTGCCATCACCGGACAGGAAACTACTTATGGCTACACCTTC. The V call is TRBV10-3, the J call TRBJ1-2, with 7 bases fitting TRBD1. Germline V gene data show CDR1 as ENHRY and CDR2 as SYGVKD. The CDR3 has 14 amino acids. The trim removed 7 bases at V and 5 bases at J, leaving 10 bases unmatched.

The chain employs TRBV29-1 and TRBJ2-3; the match to TRBD2 covers 8 bases. V was clipped by 7 bases and J by 9 bases; unmatched bases: 12. Per the germline V gene, CDR1 is SQVTM and CDR2 is ANQGSEA. The CDR3 extends over 13 amino acids. CDR3 region: CSGERGGGGTQYF. The CDR3 region has the DNA TGCAGCGGCGAACGGGGGGGCGGGGGAACGCAGTATTTT.

The J gene is TRBJ2-7, the V gene TRBV5-1; TRBD2 matches 7 bases. The CDR3 length is 15 residues. Germline CDR1 is SGHRS and CDR2 is YFSETQ. With V trimmed by 0 bases and J by 0 bases, 3 bases remained unmatched. The CDR3 reads CASSLVRGSSYEQYF. The CDR3 DNA reads as TGCGCCAGCAGCTTGGTGCGGGGGAGCTCCTACGAGCAGTACTTC.

The chain has TRBV5-1 and TRBJ2-3; no definite D call. The germline gives CDR1 SGHRS, CDR2 YFSETQ. The CDR3 has 14 residues. Trimming shortened V by 1 base and J by 0 bases, and 6 bases separated the two germline ends. The CDR3 region is CASSLFSSTDTQYF. The DNA for the CDR3 is TGCGCCAGCAGCTTGTTTTCTAGCACAGATACGCAGTATTTT.

This chain connects TRBV7-2 to TRBJ2-3, with TRBD1 matching 9 bases. CDR1 SGHTA and CDR2 FQGNSA come from the germline V gene. With 4 bases clipped from V and 8 bases from J, the junction kept 10 bases outside the gene matches. The CDR3 runs 15 residues. The CDR3 spells CASSSVTGGAGTQYF. In DNA, the CDR3 is TGTGCCAGCAGCTCGGTAACAGGGGGCGCGGGTACGCAGTATTTT.

The CDR3 DNA sequence: TGTGCCAGCAGCCAAGATCTAGGGGAAGAGACCCAGTACTTC. Amino acids: CASSQDLGEETQYF. The chain recombines TRBV14 with TRBJ2-5; D is perhaps TRBD1 (5 bases). Deletions cut 0 bases from V and 3 bases from J, with 8 bases between. Germline V gene lookup returns CDR1 SGHDN and CDR2 FVKESK. The CDR3 covers 14 residues.

The gene calls are TRBV5-1 and TRBJ2-3; D perhaps matches TRBD1 (6 bases). There are 17 residues in the CDR3. Germline CDR1 SGHRS, CDR2 YFSETQ. V was cut by 2 bases and J by 2 bases, with 18 bases left in between. This CDR3 is CASSLSGAPGFTDTQYF. CDR3 bases: TGCGCCAGCAGCTTATCAGGGGCCCCGGGTTTCACAGATACGCAGTATTTT.

The chain uses TRBV15 and TRBJ2-1, with a weak D call TRBD2 (7 bases). The germline gives CDR1 LNHNV, CDR2 YYDKDF (reference sequence). The CDR3 length is 17 residues. V gave up 1 base and J gave up 4 bases, with 17 bases separating them. This chain's CDR3 is CATSRGGGRAVYNEQFF. CDR3 DNA sequence: TGTGCCACCAGCAGAGGGGGGGGCAGGGCGGTGTACAATGAGCAGTTCTTC. Full variable domain (rest looked up from reference TRBV15 and TRBJ2-1): DAMVIQNPRYQVTQFGKPVTLSCSQTLNHNVMYWYQQKSSQAPKLLFHYYDKDFNNEADTPDNFQSRRPNTSFCFLDIRSPGLGDTAMYLCATSRGGGRAVYNEQFFGPGTRLTVL.

With respect to this clone: The sample carries other DNA sequences with the same CDR3. The rearrangement links TRBV6-1 to TRBJ1-5; possible D gene TRBD1, 5 bases. This CDR3 comprises 15 residues. Germline lookup yields CDR1 MNHNS and CDR2 SASEGT. Trimming left V 0 bases short and J 1 base short, with 7 bases between. CDR3 residues: CASSEAGGSNQPQHF. CDR3 in DNA: TGTGCCAGCAGTGAAGCGGGGGGGAGCAATCAGCCCCAGCATTTT.

The chain carries TRBV28 and TRBJ1-2; tentative D call: TRBD1 (6 bases). CDR1 is MDHEN, CDR2 SYDVKM, per germline. V gave up 5 bases and J gave up 2 bases, with 15 bases separating them. There are 15 residues in the CDR3. The chain's CDR3 is CASSPYRDLNYGYTF. Written as DNA, the CDR3 is TGTGCCAGCAGTCCGTACAGGGATCTAAACTATGGCTACACCTTC.

This clone was detected a few times. This chain joins TRBV5-1 and TRBJ1-2, with 11 bases that match TRBD1. Germline CDR1 SGHRS, CDR2 YFSETQ. Trimming at V came to 7 bases and at J to 5 bases, leaving 10 bases not matched to a gene. The CDR3 extends over 15 amino acids. As DNA, the CDR3 is TGCGCCAGCGGGATCGGGACAGGGGGTGCTTATGGCTACACCTTC. This gives the protein CASGIGTGGAYGYTF.

This chain links TRBV27 with TRBJ1-2, with D possibly matching TRBD1 (6 bases). The germline V gene encodes CDR1 MNHEY and CDR2 SMNVEV (reference sequence). The CDR3 length is 15 residues. Trimming cost V 6 bases and J 4 bases, with 18 bases left between them. The CDR3 sequence: CASRNTGHGGYGYTF. In DNA, the CDR3 is TGTGCCAGCAGGAATACGGGACATGGGGGCTATGGCTACACCTTC.

The chain combines TRBV7-2 with TRBJ1-4; perhaps TRBD1 as D (5 bases). This CDR3 spans 15 amino acids. The germline CDR1 and CDR2 sequences are SGHTA and FQGNSA. The V and J ends lost 0 bases and 6 bases respectively, with 11 bases between them. In nucleotides, the CDR3 is TGTGCCAGCAGCTTAGCGCTGGCAGGGCATGAAAAACTGTTTTTT. Its protein product is CASSLALAGHEKLFF.